This T cell receptor beta chain is from a study of neoadjuvant anti-PD-1 for oral cavity cancer. Turning to the study itself: Patients without progression got a fourth dose around day 43.

Blood libraries mostly used roughly 0.5 ug genomic DNA, six replicates each. Assay used: immunoSEQ multiplex PCR; TCRdb lists only in-frame clones, some missing. The sample lists roughly 60,000 clones; 65% to 85% were seen once. The TCR was taken from a person between 35 and 79 years old with oral cavity squamous cell carcinoma. This specimen was PBMCs, taken before nivolumab (anti-PD-1) treatment.

For the CDR3, the DNA is TGTGCCAGCACTATCCAGGGGAATCAGCCCCAGCATTTT. Translated: CASTIQGNQPQHF. J is TRBJ1-5 and V is TRBV6-1, with TRBD1 as a possible D gene (6 bases). The CDR3 has 13 amino acids. Between the trimmed V and J ends, which lost 7 bases and 4 bases, there was a span of 11 bases. CDR1 and CDR2 from the germline V gene are MNHNS and SASEGT.